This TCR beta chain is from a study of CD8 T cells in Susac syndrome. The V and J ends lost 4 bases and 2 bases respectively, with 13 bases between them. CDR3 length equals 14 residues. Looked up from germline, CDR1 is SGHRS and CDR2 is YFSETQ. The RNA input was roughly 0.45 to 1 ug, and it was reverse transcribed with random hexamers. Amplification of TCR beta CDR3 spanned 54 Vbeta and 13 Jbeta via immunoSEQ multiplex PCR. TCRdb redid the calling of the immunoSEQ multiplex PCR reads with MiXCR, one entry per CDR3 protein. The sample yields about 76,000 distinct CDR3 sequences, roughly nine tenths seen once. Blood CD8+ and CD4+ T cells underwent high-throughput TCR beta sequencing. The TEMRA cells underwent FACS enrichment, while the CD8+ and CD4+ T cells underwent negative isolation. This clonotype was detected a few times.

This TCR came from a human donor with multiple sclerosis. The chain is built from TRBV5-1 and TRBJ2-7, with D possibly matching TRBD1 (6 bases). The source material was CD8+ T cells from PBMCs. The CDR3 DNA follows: TGCGCCAGCAGCCTGACAGGAGCAACCTACGAGCAGTACTTC. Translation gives CASSLTGATYEQYF.